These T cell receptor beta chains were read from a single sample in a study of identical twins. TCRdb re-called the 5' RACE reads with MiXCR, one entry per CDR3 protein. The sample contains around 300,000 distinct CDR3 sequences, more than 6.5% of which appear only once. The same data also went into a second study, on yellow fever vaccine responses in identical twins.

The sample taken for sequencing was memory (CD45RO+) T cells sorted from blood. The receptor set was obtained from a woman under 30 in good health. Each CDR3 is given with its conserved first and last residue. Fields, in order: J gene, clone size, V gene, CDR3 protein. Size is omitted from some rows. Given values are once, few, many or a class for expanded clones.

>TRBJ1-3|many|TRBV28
CASSFSGGRTGNTIYF
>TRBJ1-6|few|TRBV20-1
CSATISGPNSPLHF
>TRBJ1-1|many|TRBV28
CASSQVFMNTEAFF
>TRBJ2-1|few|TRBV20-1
CSAWTSGVYNEQFF
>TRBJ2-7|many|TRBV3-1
CASSQQDRIIYEQYF
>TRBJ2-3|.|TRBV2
CASSPERRGGTDTQYF
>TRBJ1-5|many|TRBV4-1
CASSQGTAVNQPQHF
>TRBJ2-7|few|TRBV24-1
CATSDSGLTYEQYF
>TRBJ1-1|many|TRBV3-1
CASSQGQGLNTEAFF
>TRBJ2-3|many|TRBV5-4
CASSRRTSGGTDTQYF
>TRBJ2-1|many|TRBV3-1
CASSQPPEGTGGSREQFF
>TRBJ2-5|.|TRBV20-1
CSARARPPSVQETQYF
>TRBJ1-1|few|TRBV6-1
CASSTTGGNTEAFF
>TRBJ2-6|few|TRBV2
CASSRDTGANVLTF
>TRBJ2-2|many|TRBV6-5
CASSYRGQTGELFF
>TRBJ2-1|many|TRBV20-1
CSAPLAYYNEQFF
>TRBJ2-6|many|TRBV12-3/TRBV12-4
CASSFGFGAGKESGANVLTF
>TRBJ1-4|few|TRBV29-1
CSVPVGEKLFF
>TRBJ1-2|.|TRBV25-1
CASSEFGTGQSRYTF
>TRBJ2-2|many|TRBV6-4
CASSDTGVTGELFF
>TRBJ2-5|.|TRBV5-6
CASSFSERETQYF
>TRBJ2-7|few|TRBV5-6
CASSLEESLGYEQYF
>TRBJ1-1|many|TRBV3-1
CASSQDSWGTEAFF
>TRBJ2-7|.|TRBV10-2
CASSENRGQNEQYF
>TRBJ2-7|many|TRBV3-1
CASSQAGTSYEQYF
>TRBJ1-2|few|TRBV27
CASSLEGTGTLNYGYTF
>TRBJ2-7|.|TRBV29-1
CSVTQREGSYEQYF
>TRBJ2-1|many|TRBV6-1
CASSKTSGGIDEQFF
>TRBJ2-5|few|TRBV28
CASSLLGGPETQYF
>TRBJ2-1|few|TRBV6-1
CASSEERVAPYNEQFF
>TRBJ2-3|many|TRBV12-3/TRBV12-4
CASSLSRQGFTDTQYF
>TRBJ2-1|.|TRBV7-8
CASSRGLAGETNYNEQFF
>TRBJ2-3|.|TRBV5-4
CASSPGIRSTDTQYF
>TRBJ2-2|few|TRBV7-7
CASSSASIGELFF
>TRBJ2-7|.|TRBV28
CASSLWEKYEQYF
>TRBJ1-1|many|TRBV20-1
CSAIRQGASGTEAFF
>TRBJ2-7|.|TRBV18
CASADRESGQYF
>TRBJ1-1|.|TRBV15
CATSRGDYRNTEAFF
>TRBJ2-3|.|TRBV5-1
CASSLVASGGSDTQYF
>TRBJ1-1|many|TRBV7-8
CASSVSGTGTTEAFF
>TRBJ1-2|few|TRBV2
CASSERGYQGYTF
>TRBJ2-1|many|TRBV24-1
CATSDRDRAVGNEQFF
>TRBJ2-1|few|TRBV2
CASSGGGGRVHNEQFF
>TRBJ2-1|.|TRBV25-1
CASSELWDREQFF
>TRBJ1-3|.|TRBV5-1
CASSLQTTGNSGNTIYF
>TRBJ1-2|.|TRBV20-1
CSATTGSVGYTF